This T cell receptor beta chain was obtained from a study of blood T cell repertoires in COVID-19. Study-level background: Samples taken during acute and convalescent COVID-19 were collected in the United States, Italy and Spain. Sources were T cells, B-cell-depleted T cells, or PBMCs; the material itself was cDNA or gDNA.

Generated by immunoSEQ multiplex PCR, the TCRdb table keeps only in-frame clones and is missing some. The table shows hundreds of thousands of clones, with roughly 89% occurring only once. This clone came up a few times. The CDR3 is 15 amino acids. Trimming took off 0 bases at V and 2 bases at J, with 12 bases between the two ends. CDR1 and CDR2 from the germline V gene are SGHRS and YFSETQ. Material: peripheral blood. The V gene is TRBV5-1, the J gene TRBJ2-7, with a weak D call TRBD2 (6 bases). This TCR came from a woman younger than 45 with active or convalescent COVID-19. The DNA of the CDR3 is TGCGCCAGCAGCTTGGGGGTCAGCGGGCCCTACGAGCAGTACTTC. Protein product: CASSLGVSGPYEQYF.